The 13 T cell receptor beta chains in this list originate from one sample, sequenced in a study of pediatric ulcerative colitis. Profiled with immunoSEQ multiplex PCR; TCRdb holds only in-frame clones, not every one. Of approximately 32,000 clones listed, 82% are singletons. Sequencing used blood. The receptors originated from a boy younger than 18 with severe ulcerative colitis.

The rearrangement links TRBV7-8 to TRBJ1-2; D is undetermined. This CDR3 comprises 13 residues. The germline V gene has CDR1 SGHVS and CDR2 FQNEAQ. V was cut by 5 bases and J by 4 bases, with 11 bases left in between. The CDR3 loop is CASSNRTAYGYTF. The CDR3 bases are TGTGCCAGCAGCAACCGGACCGCCTATGGCTACACCTTC.

This chain joins TRBV11-2 and TRBJ1-1; maybe TRBD1 (5 bases). The CDR3 contains 15 residues. The V gene lost 2 bases and the J gene lost 4 bases, with 14 bases spanning the gap. In germline, CDR1 is SGHAT, CDR2 FQNNGV. CDR3 sequence: CASSLQGPLGTEAFF. The CDR3 DNA is TGTGCCAGCAGCTTACAGGGCCCGCTGGGCACTGAAGCTTTCTTT.

The V and J genes are TRBV5-4 and TRBJ1-2; D gene unclear. V was cut by 3 bases and J by 4 bases, with 7 bases left in between. The CDR3 runs to 12 residues. From germline, CDR1 is SGHNT and CDR2 YYREEE (reference sequence). CDR3 nucleotides: TGTGCCAGCAGCTCCCAACGCTATGGCTACACCTTC. This sequence encodes CASSSQRYGYTF.

V gene TRBV7-9 combines with J gene TRBJ2-5, with D uncertain. V shed 4 bases and J shed 0 bases, with 12 bases lying between them. This CDR3 spans 15 amino acids. CDR1 is SEHNR and CDR2 is FQNEAQ in the germline V gene (reference sequence). The DNA of the CDR3 is TGTGCCAGCAGCTCTCAAATCCAGTACCAAGAGACCCAGTACTTC. As protein: CASSSQIQYQETQYF.

V usage is TRBV6-1 and J usage is TRBJ1-2; D is unclear. CDR3 length: 12 amino acids. The germline V gene has CDR1 MNHNS and CDR2 SASEGT. Between the trimmed V and J ends, which lost 6 bases and 3 bases, there was a span of 8 bases. The CDR3 DNA follows: TGTGCCAGCAGCCAAACAGACTATGGCTACACCTTC. This translates into CASSQTDYGYTF.

The V call is TRBV6-6, the J call TRBJ2-7; D assignment may be TRBD1 or TRBD2 (5 bases each). Per the germline V gene, CDR1 is MNHNY and CDR2 is SVGAGI (reference sequence). Trimming took off 6 bases at V and 6 bases at J, with 18 bases between the two ends. The CDR3 runs to 14 residues. The CDR3 protein is CASRNRDRMGEQYF. The CDR3 DNA follows: TGTGCCAGCAGGAACCGGGACCGCATGGGCGAGCAGTACTTC.

The genes are TRBV30 and TRBJ2-5; perhaps TRBD1 as D (5 bases). The V gene's germline CDR1 is GTSNPN and CDR2 SVGIG (reference sequence). V was clipped by 5 bases and J by 2 bases, with 12 bases between them. The CDR3 contains 13 residues. The CDR3 DNA follows: TGTGCCTGGGCGAATGCAGGGCAAGAGACCCAGTACTTC. Translating it yields CAWANAGQETQYF.

The CDR3, as DNA: TGTGCCAGCTCACCGGGACAGCTAAACATTCAGTACTTC. Its protein is CASSPGQLNIQYF. The chain employs TRBV18 and TRBJ2-4; 7 nucleotides align to TRBD1. Germline-derived CDR1 and CDR2 are KGHSH and LQKENI. The CDR3 totals 13 residues. V shed 3 bases, J shed 6 bases, and the junction held 2 bases outside the gene matches.

The V gene is TRBV6-1, the J gene TRBJ1-2; D might be TRBD1 (6 bases). Germline-derived CDR1 and CDR2 are MNHNS and SASEGT. V dropped 5 bases and J dropped 4 bases, with 14 bases sitting between them. This CDR3 is 14 amino acids long. The CDR3 spells CASSPLTGSYGYTF. CDR3 in DNA: TGTGCCAGCAGTCCTCTAACAGGGTCCTATGGCTACACCTTC.

Concerning this clone: Other nucleotide sequences in the sample specify the same CDR3. The chain has TRBV25-1 and TRBJ2-3; D call uncertain. The length of the CDR3 is 16 residues. Looked up from germline, CDR1 is MGHDK and CDR2 is SYGVNS. V was cut by 4 bases and J by 1 base, with 15 bases left in between. The CDR3 nucleotides are TGTGCCAGCAGTGCGTCTGCTGAACGGGGCACAGATACGCAGTATTTT. Its protein product is CASSASAERGTDTQYF.

This chain joins TRBV11-2 and TRBJ2-1; TRBD2 might be the D (6 bases). The CDR3 sequence is 15 residues long. V gave up 5 bases and J gave up 5 bases, with 16 bases separating them. Looked up from germline, CDR1 is SGHAT and CDR2 is FQNNGV. DNA of the CDR3: TGTGCCAGCAGCCCGGGCGCCGGGACTCACAATGAGCAGTTCTTC. Its translation: CASSPGAGTHNEQFF.

The chain recombines TRBV15 with TRBJ2-7; a weak D match, TRBD2 (5 bases). Germline V lookup: CDR1 LNHNV, CDR2 YYDKDF (reference sequence). With 3 bases removed from V and 6 bases from J, the gap between germline ends came to 9 bases. The CDR3 consists of 12 residues. CDR3 in amino acids: CATSSTRGEQYF. CDR3 DNA: TGTGCCACCAGCAGTACACGGGGCGAGCAGTACTTC.

This clone was counted between two and nine times. V usage is TRBV7-8 and J usage is TRBJ1-6; D remains ambiguous. V shed 3 bases and J shed 5 bases, with 5 bases lying between them. Germline values: CDR1 SGHVS, CDR2 FQNEAQ. The CDR3 length is 13 residues. The CDR3 reads CASSFVNNSPLHF. DNA for the CDR3: TGTGCCAGCAGCTTTGTCAATAATTCACCCCTCCACTTT. Based on the CDR3 plus reference TRBV7-8 and TRBJ1-6, the full variable domain is GAGVSQSPRYKVAKRGQDVALRCDPISGHVSLFWYQQALGQGPEFLTYFQNEAQLDKSGLPSDRFFAERPEGSVSTLKIQRTQQEDSAVYLCASSFVNNSPLHFGNGTRLTVT.